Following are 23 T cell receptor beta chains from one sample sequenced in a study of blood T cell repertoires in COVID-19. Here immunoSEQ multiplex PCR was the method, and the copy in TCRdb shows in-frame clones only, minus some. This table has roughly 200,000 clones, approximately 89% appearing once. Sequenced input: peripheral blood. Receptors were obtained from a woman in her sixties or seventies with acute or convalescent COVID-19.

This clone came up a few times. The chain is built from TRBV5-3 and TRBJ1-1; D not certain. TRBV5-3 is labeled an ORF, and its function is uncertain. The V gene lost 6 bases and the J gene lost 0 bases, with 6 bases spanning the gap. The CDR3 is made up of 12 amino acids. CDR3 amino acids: CARNGVNTEAFF. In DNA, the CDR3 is TGTGCCAGAAACGGGGTGAACACTGAAGCTTTCTTT.

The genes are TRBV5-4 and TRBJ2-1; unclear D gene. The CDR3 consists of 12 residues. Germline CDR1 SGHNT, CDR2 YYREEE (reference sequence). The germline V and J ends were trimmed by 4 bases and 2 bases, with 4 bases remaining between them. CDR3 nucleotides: TGTGCCAGCAGCCAAACCTACAATGAGCAGTTCTTC. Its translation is CASSQTYNEQFF.

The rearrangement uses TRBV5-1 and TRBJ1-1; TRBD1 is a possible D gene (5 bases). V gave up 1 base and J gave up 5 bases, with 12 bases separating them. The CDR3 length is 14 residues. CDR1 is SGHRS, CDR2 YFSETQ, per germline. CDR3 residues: CASSLNGAGTEAFF. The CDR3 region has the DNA TGCGCCAGCAGCTTGAATGGGGCCGGGACTGAAGCTTTCTTT.

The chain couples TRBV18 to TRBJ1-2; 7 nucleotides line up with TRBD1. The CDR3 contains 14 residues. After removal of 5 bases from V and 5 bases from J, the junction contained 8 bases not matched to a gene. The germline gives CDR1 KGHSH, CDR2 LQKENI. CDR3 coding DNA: TGTGCCAGCTCATCAAGACAGGGTGAATATGGCTACACCTTC. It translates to CASSSRQGEYGYTF.

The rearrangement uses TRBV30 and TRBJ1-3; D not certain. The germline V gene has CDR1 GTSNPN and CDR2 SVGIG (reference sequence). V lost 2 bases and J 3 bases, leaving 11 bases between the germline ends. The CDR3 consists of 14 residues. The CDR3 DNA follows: TGTGCCTGGAGTAGCCGGGAAGTTGGAAACACCATATATTTT. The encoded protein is CAWSSREVGNTIYF.

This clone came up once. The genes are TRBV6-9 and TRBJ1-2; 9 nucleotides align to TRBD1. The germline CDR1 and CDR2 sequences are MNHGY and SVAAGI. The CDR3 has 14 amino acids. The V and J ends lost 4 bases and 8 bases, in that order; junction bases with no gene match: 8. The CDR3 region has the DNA TGTGCCAGCAGTTTTCTCCGGGACAGGGAGGGCTACACCTTC. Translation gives CASSFLRDREGYTF.

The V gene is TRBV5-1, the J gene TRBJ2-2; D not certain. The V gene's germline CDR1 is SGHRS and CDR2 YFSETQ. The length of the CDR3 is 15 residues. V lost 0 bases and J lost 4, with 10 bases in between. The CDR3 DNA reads TGCGCCAGCAGCTTGGCCCTAGTGGGCACCGGGGAGCTGTTTTTT. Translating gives CASSLALVGTGELFF.

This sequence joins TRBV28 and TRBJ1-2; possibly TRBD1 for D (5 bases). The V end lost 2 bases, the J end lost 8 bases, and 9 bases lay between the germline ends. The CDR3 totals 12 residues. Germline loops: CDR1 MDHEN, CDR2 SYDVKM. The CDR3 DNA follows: TGTGCCAGCAGTTTAGGGTGGGGCGGCTACACCTTC. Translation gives CASSLGWGGYTF.

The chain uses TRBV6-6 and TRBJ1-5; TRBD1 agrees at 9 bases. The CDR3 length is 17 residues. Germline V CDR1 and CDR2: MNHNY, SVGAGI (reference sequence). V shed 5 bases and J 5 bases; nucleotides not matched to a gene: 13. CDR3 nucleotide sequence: TGTGCCAGCAGTCAAAGACAGGGGGGGGATGGCTATCAGCCCCAGCATTTT. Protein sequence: CASSQRQGGDGYQPQHF.

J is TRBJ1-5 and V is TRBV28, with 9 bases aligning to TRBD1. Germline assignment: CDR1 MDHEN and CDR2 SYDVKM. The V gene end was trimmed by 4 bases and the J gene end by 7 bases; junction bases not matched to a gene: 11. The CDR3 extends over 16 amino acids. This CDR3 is CASSSPQGQGHQPQHF. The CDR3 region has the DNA TGTGCCAGCAGTTCGCCCCAGGGACAGGGACACCAGCCCCAGCATTTT. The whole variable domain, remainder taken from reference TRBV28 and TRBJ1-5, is DVKVTQSSRYLVKRTGEKVFLECVQDMDHENMFWYRQDPGLGLRLIYFSYDVKMKEKGDIPEGYSVSREKKERFSLILESASTNQTSMYLCASSSPQGQGHQPQHFGDGTRLSIL.

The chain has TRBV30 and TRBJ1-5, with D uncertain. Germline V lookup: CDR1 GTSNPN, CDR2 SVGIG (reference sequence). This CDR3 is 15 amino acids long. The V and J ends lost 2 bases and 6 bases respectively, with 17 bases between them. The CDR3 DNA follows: TGTGCCTGGAGTATTGGTTTGGAAAGGAGTCAGCCCCAGCATTTT. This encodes CAWSIGLERSQPQHF.

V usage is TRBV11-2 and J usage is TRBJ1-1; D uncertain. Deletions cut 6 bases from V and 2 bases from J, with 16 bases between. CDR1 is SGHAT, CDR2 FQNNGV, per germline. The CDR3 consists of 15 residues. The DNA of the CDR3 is TGTGCCAGCAGTCATATTAGGCGGGGTAACACTGAAGCTTTCTTT. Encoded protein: CASSHIRRGNTEAFF.

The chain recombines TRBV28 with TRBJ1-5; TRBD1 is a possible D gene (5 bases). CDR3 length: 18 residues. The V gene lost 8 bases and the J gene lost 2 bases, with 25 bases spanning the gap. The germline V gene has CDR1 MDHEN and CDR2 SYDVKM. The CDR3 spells CASLQRGLGFLGNQPQHF. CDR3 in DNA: TGTGCCAGCCTCCAAAGGGGATTAGGGTTTCTGGGCAATCAGCCCCAGCATTTT.

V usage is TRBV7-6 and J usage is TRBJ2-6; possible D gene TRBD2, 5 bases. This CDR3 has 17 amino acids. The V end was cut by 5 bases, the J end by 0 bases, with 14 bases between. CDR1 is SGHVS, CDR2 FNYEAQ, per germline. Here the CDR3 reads CASSPRATSSGANVLTF. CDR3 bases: TGTGCCAGCAGCCCGCGGGCCACAAGCTCTGGGGCCAACGTCCTGACTTTC.

The CDR3 is CASSHRDRTSNYGYTF. CDR3 DNA sequence: TGTGCCAGCAGCCACCGGGACAGGACCTCTAACTATGGCTACACCTTC. V and J are TRBV7-8 and TRBJ1-2; 8 bases map to TRBD1. V gave up 5 bases and J gave up 0 bases; unmatched junction bases: 8. The CDR3 covers 16 residues. The germline gives CDR1 SGHVS, CDR2 FQNEAQ.

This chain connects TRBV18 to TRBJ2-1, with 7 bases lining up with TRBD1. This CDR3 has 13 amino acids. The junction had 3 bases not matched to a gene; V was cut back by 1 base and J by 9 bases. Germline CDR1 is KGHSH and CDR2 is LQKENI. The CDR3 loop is CASSPQGAGEQFF. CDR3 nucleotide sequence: TGTGCCAGCTCACCACAGGGGGCCGGTGAGCAGTTCTTC. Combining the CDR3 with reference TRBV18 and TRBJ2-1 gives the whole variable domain NAGVMQNPRHLVRRRGQEARLRCSPMKGHSHVYWYRQLPEEGLKFMVYLQKENIIDESGMPKERFSAEFPKEGPSILRIQQVVRGDSAAYFCASSPQGAGEQFFGPGTRLTVL.

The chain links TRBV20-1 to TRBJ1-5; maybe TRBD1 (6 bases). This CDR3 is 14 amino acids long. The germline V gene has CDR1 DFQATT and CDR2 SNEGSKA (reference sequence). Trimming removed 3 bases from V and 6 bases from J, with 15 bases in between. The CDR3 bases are TGCAGTGCTAGTGGGGGCGGAGCCGTTCAGCCCCAGCATTTT. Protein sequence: CSASGGGAVQPQHF.

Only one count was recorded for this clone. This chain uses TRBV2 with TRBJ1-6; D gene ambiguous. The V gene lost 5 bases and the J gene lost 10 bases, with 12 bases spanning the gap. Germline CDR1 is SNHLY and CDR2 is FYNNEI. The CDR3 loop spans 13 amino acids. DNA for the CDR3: TGTGCCAGCAGTTCGGGGTCTAGCTCACCCCTCCACTTT. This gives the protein CASSSGSSSPLHF.

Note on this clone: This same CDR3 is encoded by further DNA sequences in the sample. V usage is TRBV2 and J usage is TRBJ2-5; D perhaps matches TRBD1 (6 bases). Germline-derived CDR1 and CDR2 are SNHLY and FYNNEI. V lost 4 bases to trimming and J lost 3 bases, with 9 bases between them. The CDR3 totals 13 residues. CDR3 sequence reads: CASSVGQKETQYF. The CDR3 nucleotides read TGTGCCAGCAGTGTAGGACAGAAAGAGACCCAGTACTTC.

CDR3 residues: CATSDFKRRGTDTQYF. CDR3 coding DNA: TGTGCCACCAGTGATTTTAAGCGCAGGGGCACAGATACGCAGTATTTT. V usage is TRBV24-1 and J usage is TRBJ2-3; TRBD1 is a possible D gene (5 bases). The CDR3 runs to 16 residues. V was trimmed by 1 base and J by 1 base, leaving 11 bases between them. Germline values: CDR1 KGHDR, CDR2 SFDVKD.

The CDR3 spells CASSSRGASGLYEQYF. The CDR3 nucleotides read TGTGCCAGCAGCTCCCGGGGGGCTAGCGGTCTCTACGAGCAGTACTTC. The gene calls are TRBV11-2 and TRBJ2-7; perhaps TRBD2 as D (7 bases). This CDR3 region has 16 residues. Deletions cut 4 bases from V and 3 bases from J, with 19 bases between. Germline V gives CDR1 SGHAT, CDR2 FQNNGV.

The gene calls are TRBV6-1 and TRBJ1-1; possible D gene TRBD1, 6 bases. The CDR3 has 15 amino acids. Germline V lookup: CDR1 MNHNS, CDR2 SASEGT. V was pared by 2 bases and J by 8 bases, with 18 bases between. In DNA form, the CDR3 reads TGTGCCAGCAGTGAAAATCTGGTGAGAGGACAGGAAGCTTTCTTT. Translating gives CASSENLVRGQEAFF.

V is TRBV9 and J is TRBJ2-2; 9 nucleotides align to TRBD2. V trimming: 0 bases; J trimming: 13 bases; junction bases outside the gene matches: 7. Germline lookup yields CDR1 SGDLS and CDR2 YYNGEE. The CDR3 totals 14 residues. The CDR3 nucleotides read TGTGCCAGCAGCGTAGGTGATAGCGGGAGAGGGCTGTTTTTT. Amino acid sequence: CASSVGDSGRGLFF. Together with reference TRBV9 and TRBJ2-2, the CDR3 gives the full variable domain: DSGVTQTPKHLITATGQRVTLRCSPRSGDLSVYWYQQSLDQGLQFLIQYYNGEERAKGNILERFSAQQFPDLHSELNLSSLELGDSALYFCASSVGDSGRGLFFGEGSRLTVL.